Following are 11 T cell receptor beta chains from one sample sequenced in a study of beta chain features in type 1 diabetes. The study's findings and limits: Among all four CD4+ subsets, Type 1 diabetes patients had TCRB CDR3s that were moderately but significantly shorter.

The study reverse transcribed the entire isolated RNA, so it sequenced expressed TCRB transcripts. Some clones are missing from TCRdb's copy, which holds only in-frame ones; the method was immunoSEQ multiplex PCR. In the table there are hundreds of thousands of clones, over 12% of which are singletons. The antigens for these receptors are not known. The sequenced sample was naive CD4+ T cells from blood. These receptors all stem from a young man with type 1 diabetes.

CDR3 in DNA: TGTGCCAGCAGCAGGGGTCCGGGGGCGTTCCAAGAGACCCAGTACTTC. Encoded protein: CASSRGPGAFQETQYF. The gene calls are TRBV25-1 and TRBJ2-5; either TRBD1 or TRBD2 may supply D (6 bases each). Trimming pared 6 bases from V and 1 base from J, leaving 18 bases between. Germline CDR1 is MGHDK and CDR2 is SYGVNS. There are 16 residues in the CDR3.

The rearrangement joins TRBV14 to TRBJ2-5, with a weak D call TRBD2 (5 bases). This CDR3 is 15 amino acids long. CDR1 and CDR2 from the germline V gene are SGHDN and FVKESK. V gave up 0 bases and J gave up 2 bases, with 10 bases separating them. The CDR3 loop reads CASSQDGVFQETQYF. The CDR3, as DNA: TGTGCCAGCAGCCAAGACGGGGTATTTCAAGAGACCCAGTACTTC.

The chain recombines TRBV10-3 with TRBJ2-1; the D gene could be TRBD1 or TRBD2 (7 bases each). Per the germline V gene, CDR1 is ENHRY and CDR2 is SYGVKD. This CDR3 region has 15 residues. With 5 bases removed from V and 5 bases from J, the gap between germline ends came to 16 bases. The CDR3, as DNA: TGTGCCATCAGTCGGAACAGGGGAGGGGACAATGAGCAGTTCTTC. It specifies CAISRNRGGDNEQFF.

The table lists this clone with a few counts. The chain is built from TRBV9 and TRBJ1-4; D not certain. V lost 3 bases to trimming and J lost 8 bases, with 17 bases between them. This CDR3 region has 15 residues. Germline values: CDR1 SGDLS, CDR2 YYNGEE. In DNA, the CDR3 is TGTGCCAGCAGCGATTCCGGTTTCCCTGGCGAAAAACTGTTTTTT. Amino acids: CASSDSGFPGEKLFF.

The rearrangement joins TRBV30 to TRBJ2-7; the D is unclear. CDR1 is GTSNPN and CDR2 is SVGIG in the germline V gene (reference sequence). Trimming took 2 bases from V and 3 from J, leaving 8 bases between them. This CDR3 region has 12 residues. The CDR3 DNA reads TGTGCCTGGAGTTTTGGTTTCTACGAGCAGTACTTC. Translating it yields CAWSFGFYEQYF.

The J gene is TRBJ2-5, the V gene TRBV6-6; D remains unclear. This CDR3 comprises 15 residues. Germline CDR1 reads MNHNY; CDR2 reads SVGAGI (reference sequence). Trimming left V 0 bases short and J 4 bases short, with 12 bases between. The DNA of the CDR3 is TGTGCCAGCAGTTACTCGAAACTAAACGGAGAGACCCAGTACTTC. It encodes CASSYSKLNGETQYF.

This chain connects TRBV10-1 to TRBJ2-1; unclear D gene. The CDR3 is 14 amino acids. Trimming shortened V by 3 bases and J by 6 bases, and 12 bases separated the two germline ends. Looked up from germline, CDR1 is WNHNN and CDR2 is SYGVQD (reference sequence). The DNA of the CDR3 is TGCGCCAGCAGTGAAGCTCAGGTCCGCAATGAGCAGTTCTTC. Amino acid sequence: CASSEAQVRNEQFF.

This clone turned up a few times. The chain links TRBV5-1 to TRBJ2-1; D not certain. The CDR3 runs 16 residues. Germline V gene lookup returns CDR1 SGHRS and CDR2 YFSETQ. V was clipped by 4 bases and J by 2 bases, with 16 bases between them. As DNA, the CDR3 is TGCGCCAGCAGCAGCCGGACCGGGCGCGCCTACAATGAGCAGTTCTTC. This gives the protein CASSSRTGRAYNEQFF.

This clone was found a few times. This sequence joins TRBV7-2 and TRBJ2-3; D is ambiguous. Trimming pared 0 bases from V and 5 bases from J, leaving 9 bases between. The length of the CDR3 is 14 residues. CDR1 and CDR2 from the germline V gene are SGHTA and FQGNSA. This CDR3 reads CASSLARQGDTQYF. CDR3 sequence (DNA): TGTGCCAGCAGCTTAGCGAGGCAAGGAGATACGCAGTATTTT.

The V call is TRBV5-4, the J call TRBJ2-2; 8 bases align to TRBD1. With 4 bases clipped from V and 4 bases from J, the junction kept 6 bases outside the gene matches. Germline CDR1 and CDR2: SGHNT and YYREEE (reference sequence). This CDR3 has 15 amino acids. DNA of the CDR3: TGTGCCAGCAGCCCGGGACAGGCGGTCACCGGGGAGCTGTTTTTT. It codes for CASSPGQAVTGELFF.

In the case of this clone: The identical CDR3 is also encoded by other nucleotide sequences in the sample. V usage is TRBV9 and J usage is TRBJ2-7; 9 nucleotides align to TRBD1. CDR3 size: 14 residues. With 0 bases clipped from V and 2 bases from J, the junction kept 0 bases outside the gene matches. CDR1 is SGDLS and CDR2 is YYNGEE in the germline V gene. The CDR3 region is CASSVGTGAYEQYF. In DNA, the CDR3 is TGTGCCAGCAGCGTAGGGACAGGGGCCTACGAGCAGTACTTC.